A selection of T cell receptor beta chains follows, all from one sample in a study of blood T cell repertoires in COVID-19. The table came from immunoSEQ multiplex PCR; TCRdb's copy has only in-frame clones and leaves some out. The table has about 55,000 clones, roughly 80% seen once. The sample consisted of peripheral blood. Every receptor here comes from a human donor in a cohort sampled during active or convalescent COVID-19. Each CDR3 is given without its conserved first and last residue. The order of the fields is CDR3 protein, J gene, V gene.

CDR3: ASSGEVYNAQF
J: TRBJ2-1
V: TRBV6-2/TRBV6-3

CDR3: ASSVGQGGSYGYI
J: TRBJ1-2
V: TRBV9

CDR3: ASNPMGGDPPQH
J: TRBJ1-5
V: TRBV19

CDR3: AISPGQGGSYNSPLH
J: TRBJ1-6
V: TRBV10-3

CDR3: AWSVLAGALDTQY
J: TRBJ2-3
V: TRBV30

CDR3: ASSPRLPTDTQY
J: TRBJ2-3
V: TRBV9

CDR3: ASSESLNYGYT
J: TRBJ1-2
V: TRBV9

CDR3: ASSSQDRAKEKLF
J: TRBJ1-4
V: TRBV9

CDR3: ASSLVGGQGNGYT
J: TRBJ1-2
V: TRBV7-2

CDR3: ASSFIIAGGQNEQF
J: TRBJ2-1
V: TRBV7-8

CDR3: ASSSPRQGRVVDTQY
J: TRBJ2-3
V: TRBV7-9

CDR3: ASRRPGTGGGYT
J: TRBJ1-2
V: TRBV3-1/TRBV3-2

CDR3: ASSAQTGHYEQY
J: TRBJ2-7
V: TRBV5-6

CDR3: ASTSSGGYTDTQY
J: TRBJ2-3
V: TRBV3-1/TRBV3-2

CDR3: ASSWTGIISNQPQH
J: TRBJ1-5
V: TRBV19

CDR3: ATHADRGQGSNQPQH
J: TRBJ1-5
V: TRBV10-3

CDR3: ASGLVHSDRVDNEQF
J: TRBJ2-1
V: TRBV12-5

CDR3: AIRGQGARTDTQY
J: TRBJ2-3
V: TRBV10-3

CDR3: ASRPSGGLTGELF
J: TRBJ2-2
V: TRBV11-2

CDR3: ASSLSGDYNEQF
J: TRBJ2-1
V: TRBV27

CDR3: ASSTPGLAYNEQF
J: TRBJ2-1
V: TRBV19

CDR3: ASSVEGALGADTQY
J: TRBJ2-3
V: TRBV9

CDR3: ASSYSGQGASQPQH
J: TRBJ1-5
V: TRBV6-2/TRBV6-3

CDR3: ASSDSGGSGNTIY
J: TRBJ1-3
V: TRBV5-4